This entry concerns a single T cell receptor (beta chain). Its cognate antigen is unknown. Clones were sequenced by immunoSEQ multiplex PCR, and TCRdb holds only the in-frame ones, with some missing. This sample has 40,000 to 60,000 clones; around 82% occur once, and the top ten carry around 3.2%. In germline, CDR1 is SGHTS, CDR2 YDEGEE. This CDR3 region has 12 residues. Trimming took 6 bases from V and 11 from J, leaving 15 bases between them. The sample is drawn from a study of PD-1 blockade in mismatch repair-deficient tumors. Study-wide points: Tumor-resident clones, often undetectable pretreatment in blood, expanded then contracted after pembrolizumab.

TCR sequencing covered a few patients who responded to pembrolizumab. The material sequenced was peripheral blood, taken 4 weeks after starting pembrolizumab. This chain connects TRBV5-8 to TRBJ1-5; TRBD1 might be the D (5 bases). The TCR comes from an adult with mismatch repair-deficient cancer. This CDR3 is CASTLEGRAQHF. The DNA for the CDR3 is TGTGCCAGCACCCTAGAAGGCAGGGCCCAGCATTTT. Using reference TRBV5-8 and TRBJ1-5 for the parts outside the CDR3, the full variable domain is EAGVTQSPTHLIKTRGQQATLRCSPISGHTSVYWYQQALGLGLQFLLWYDEGEERNRGNFPPRFSGRQFPNYSSELNVNALELEDSALYLCASTLEGRAQHFGDGTRLSIL.